The rows below give T cell receptor beta chains drawn from one sample of a study of cytomegalovirus exposure and HLA in healthy donors. The repertoire was sequenced with immunoSEQ multiplex PCR; TCRdb's copy has only in-frame clones and lacks some. The sample has roughly 77,000 clones, 75% to 80% seen once. Sequencing used PBMCs. These receptors all come from a man aged 35-49 years in good health and CMV-seronegative. The CDR3 runs from the conserved cysteine through the conserved F or W. A D gene is named only where the DNA matches it firmly. Size values are once, few and many counts, or a class for expanded clones, and some rows have none.

j_call | v_call | d_call | clone_size | cdr3_aa | cdr3_nt
TRBJ2-7 | TRBV19 | TRBD1 | - | CASSIQPGGYEQYF | TGTGCCAGTAGTATCCAACCAGGGGGCTACGAGCAGTACTTC
TRBJ2-7 | TRBV15 | TRBD2 | - | CATSISETSGLYEQYF | TGTGCCACCAGCATCTCGGAGACTAGCGGGCTCTACGAGCAGTACTTC
TRBJ2-3 | TRBV7-6 | - | - | CASSLDPTGHTQYF | TGTGCCAGCAGCTTAGACCCGACGGGTCATACGCAGTATTTT
TRBJ1-1 | TRBV5-4 | - | - | CASSAAQGPTEAFF | TGTGCCAGCAGCGCGGCACAGGGCCCCACTGAAGCTTTCTTT
TRBJ1-4 | TRBV6-5 | - | - | CASSYTVRGGGEKLFF | TGTGCCAGCAGTTACACAGTTAGGGGAGGGGGTGAAAAACTGTTTTTT
TRBJ2-6 | TRBV7-3 | - | - | CASSLVSGSGANVLTF | TGTGCCAGCAGCTTAGTCAGCGGGTCTGGGGCCAACGTCCTGACTTTC
TRBJ1-2 | TRBV6-5 | TRBD1 | - | CASSYITQGGYGYTF | TGTGCCAGCAGTTACATCACGCAGGGGGGCTATGGCTACACCTTC
TRBJ2-7 | TRBV29-1 | TRBD2 | - | CSARGASGSLYEQYF | TGCAGCGCCCGGGGGGCTAGCGGGAGCCTCTACGAGCAGTACTTC
TRBJ1-1 | TRBV27 | TRBD1 | - | CASRLDRGVNTEAFF | TGTGCCAGCAGACTCGACAGGGGGGTGAACACTGAAGCTTTCTTT
TRBJ1-2 | TRBV7-9 | - | - | CASSPSSGGYTF | TGTGCCAGCAGCCCATCTTCCGGTGGCTACACCTTC
TRBJ1-5 | TRBV27 | TRBD1 | - | CASSRAGTGWDQPQHF | TGTGCCAGCAGCCGAGCCGGGACAGGGTGGGATCAGCCCCAGCATTTT
TRBJ2-1 | TRBV25-1 | TRBD2 | - | CASSESAGGYNEQFF | TGTGCCAGCAGTGAATCGGCGGGGGGGTACAATGAGCAGTTCTTC
TRBJ2-6 | TRBV5-6 | - | once | CASSLGHSGANVLTF | TGTGCCAGCAGCTTGGGGCATTCTGGGGCCAACGTCCTGACTTTC
TRBJ2-7 | TRBV5-1 | TRBD2 | - | CASSLTGTSGLEQYF | TGCGCCAGCAGCTTGACCGGGACTAGCGGGCTCGAGCAGTACTTC
TRBJ2-3 | TRBV11-2 | TRBD2 | - | CASSLAAGATSSTDTQYF | TGTGCCAGCAGCTTAGCAGCGGGAGCCACCTCTAGCACAGATACGCAGTATTTT
TRBJ2-7 | TRBV4-1 | - | - | CASSPVPAPTFYEQYF | TGCGCCAGCAGCCCAGTCCCAGCCCCGACATTCTACGAGCAGTACTTC
TRBJ2-1 | TRBV25-1 | - | - | CASSVSPGQGPRSEQFF | TGTGCCAGCAGTGTTTCCCCAGGGCAGGGTCCACGGAGTGAGCAGTTCTTC
TRBJ1-1 | TRBV18 | TRBD1 | - | CASSSRGTGGFTEAFF | TGTGCCAGCTCGTCACGGGGGACAGGGGGATTCACTGAAGCTTTCTTT
TRBJ2-7 | TRBV21-1 | - | - | CASNQGLGEQYF | TGTGCCAGCAACCAGGGTTTAGGCGAGCAGTACTTC
TRBJ2-7 | TRBV29-1 | - | few | CSVGKGAYEQYF | TGCAGCGTCGGCAAGGGGGCCTACGAGCAGTACTTC
TRBJ2-7 | TRBV2 | - | - | CASSEMDTYYEQYF | TGTGCCAGCAGTGAAATGGACACGTACTACGAGCAGTACTTC
TRBJ1-5 | TRBV6-6 | - | - | CASSTGHSNQPQHF | TGTGCCAGCTCCACAGGACATAGCAATCAGCCCCAGCATTTT
TRBJ1-1 | TRBV11-2 | - | - | CASSLDWGGPTEAFF | TGTGCCAGCAGCTTAGATTGGGGGGGGCCAACTGAAGCTTTCTTT
TRBJ2-3 | TRBV10-3 | TRBD2 | - | CAISDPGLADSTDTQYF | TGTGCCATCAGTGACCCGGGACTAGCGGACAGCACAGATACGCAGTATTTT
TRBJ1-5 | TRBV27 | - | - | CASSSVAAQPQHF | TGTGCCAGCAGTTCCGTAGCTGCTCAGCCCCAGCATTTT
TRBJ2-7 | TRBV28 | TRBD1 | - | CASSPQGGPSYEQYF | TGTGCCAGCAGCCCCCAAGGGGGCCCCTCCTACGAGCAGTACTTC
TRBJ1-2 | TRBV27 | TRBD1 | once | CASIQDREWNGYTF | TGTGCCAGCATCCAGGACAGGGAATGGAATGGCTACACCTTC
TRBJ2-7 | TRBV7-9 | - | - | CASSLDEVEQYF | TGTGCCAGCAGCTTAGACGAGGTCGAGCAGTACTTC